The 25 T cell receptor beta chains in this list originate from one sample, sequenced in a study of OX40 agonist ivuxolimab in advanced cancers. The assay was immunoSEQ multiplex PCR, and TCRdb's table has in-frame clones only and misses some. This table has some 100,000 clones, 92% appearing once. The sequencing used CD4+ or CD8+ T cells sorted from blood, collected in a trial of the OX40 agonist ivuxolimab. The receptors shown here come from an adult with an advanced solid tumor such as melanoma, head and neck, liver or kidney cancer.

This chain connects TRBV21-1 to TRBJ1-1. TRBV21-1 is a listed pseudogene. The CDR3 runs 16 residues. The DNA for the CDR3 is TGTGCCAGCAGCAAAGCTCGAGGGGGGGGAACGTCTGAAGCTTTCTTT. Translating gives CASSKARGGGTSEAFF.

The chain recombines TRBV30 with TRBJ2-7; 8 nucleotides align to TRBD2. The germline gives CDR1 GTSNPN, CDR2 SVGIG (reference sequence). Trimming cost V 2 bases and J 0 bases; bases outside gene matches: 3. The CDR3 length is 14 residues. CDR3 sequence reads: CAWSREGSSYEQYF. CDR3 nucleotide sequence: TGTGCCTGGAGTCGGGAGGGGAGCTCCTACGAGCAGTACTTC.

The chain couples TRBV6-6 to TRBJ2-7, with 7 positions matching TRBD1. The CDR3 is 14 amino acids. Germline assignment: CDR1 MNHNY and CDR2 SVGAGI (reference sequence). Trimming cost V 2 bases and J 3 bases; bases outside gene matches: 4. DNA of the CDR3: TGTGCCAGCAGTTACCGACAGGGTTACTACGAGCAGTACTTC. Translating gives CASSYRQGYYEQYF.

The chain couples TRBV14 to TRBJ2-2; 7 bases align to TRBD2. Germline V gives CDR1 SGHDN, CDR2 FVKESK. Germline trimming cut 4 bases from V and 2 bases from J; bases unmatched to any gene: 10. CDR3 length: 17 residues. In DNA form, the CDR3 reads TGTGCCAGCAGCCTCTTTGGGGGGGATCTAAACACCGGGGAGCTGTTTTTT. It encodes CASSLFGGDLNTGELFF.

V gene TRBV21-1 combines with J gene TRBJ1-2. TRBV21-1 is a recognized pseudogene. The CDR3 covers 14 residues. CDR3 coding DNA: TGTGCCAGCAGCAAAGCCAGTTGGGGGTATGGCTACACCTTC. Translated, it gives CASSKASWGYGYTF.

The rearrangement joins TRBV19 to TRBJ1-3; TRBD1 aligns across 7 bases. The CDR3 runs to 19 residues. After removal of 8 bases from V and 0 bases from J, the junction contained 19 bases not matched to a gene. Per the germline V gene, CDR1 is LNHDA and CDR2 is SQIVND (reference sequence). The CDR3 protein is CASSFKVYGTAFSGNTIYF. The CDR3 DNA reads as TGTGCCAGTTCGTTTAAGGTTTACGGGACAGCCTTCTCTGGAAACACCATATATTTT.

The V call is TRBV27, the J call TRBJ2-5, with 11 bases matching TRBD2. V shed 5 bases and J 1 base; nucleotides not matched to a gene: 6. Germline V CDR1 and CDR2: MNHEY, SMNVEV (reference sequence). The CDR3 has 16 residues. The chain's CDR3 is CASSHSGLAAQETQYF. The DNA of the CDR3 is TGTGCCAGCAGTCACTCGGGACTAGCGGCCCAAGAGACCCAGTACTTC.

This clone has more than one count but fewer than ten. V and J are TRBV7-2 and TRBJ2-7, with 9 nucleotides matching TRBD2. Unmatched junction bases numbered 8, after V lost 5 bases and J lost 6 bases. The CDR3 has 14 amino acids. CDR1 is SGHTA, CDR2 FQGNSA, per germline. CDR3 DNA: TGTGCCAGCAGCGCCCCGGGACTAGCATCCGAGCAGTACTTC. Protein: CASSAPGLASEQYF. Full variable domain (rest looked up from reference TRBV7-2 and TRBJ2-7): GAGVSQSPSNKVTEKGKDVELRCDPISGHTALYWYRQSLGQGLEFLIYFQGNSAPDKSGLPSDRFSAERTGGSVSTLTIQRTQQEDSAVYLCASSAPGLASEQYFGPGTRLTVT.

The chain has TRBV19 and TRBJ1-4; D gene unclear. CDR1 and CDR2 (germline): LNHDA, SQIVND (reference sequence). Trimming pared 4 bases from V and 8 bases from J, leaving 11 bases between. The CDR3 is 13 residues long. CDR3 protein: CASSRFPGEKLFF. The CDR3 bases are TGTGCCAGTAGTAGGTTCCCGGGGGAAAAACTGTTTTTT.

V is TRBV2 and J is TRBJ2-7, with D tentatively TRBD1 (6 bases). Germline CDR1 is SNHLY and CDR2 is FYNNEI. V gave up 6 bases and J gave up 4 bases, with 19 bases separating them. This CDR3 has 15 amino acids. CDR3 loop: CASRLGTSPEYEQYF. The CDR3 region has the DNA TGTGCCAGCAGGCTTGGGACATCCCCCGAATACGAGCAGTACTTC.

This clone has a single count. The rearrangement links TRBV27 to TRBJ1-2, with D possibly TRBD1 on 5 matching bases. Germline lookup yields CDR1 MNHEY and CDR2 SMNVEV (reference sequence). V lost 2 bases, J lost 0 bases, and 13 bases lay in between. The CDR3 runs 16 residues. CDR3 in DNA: TGTGCCAGCAGTTTACCCAGACAGAGTCCTAACTATGGCTACACCTTC. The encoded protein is CASSLPRQSPNYGYTF.

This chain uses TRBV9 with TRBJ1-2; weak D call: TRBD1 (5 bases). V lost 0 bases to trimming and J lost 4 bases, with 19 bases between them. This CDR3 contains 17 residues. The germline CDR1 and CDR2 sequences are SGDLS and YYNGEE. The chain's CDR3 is CASSVDSFQAGVYGYTF. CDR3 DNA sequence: TGTGCCAGCAGCGTAGATTCCTTCCAAGCGGGGGTCTATGGCTACACCTTC.

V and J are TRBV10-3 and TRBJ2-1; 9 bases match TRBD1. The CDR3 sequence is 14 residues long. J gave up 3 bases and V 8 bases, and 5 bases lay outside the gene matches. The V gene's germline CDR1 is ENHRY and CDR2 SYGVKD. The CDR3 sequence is CAIAPDRGYNEQFF. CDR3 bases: TGTGCCATCGCCCCGGACAGGGGCTACAATGAGCAGTTCTTC.

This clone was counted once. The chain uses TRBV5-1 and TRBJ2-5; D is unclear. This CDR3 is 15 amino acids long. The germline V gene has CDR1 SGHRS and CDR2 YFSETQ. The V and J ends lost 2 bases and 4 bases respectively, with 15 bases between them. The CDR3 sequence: CASSFWTELTETQYF. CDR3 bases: TGCGCCAGCAGCTTCTGGACCGAGCTTACAGAGACCCAGTACTTC. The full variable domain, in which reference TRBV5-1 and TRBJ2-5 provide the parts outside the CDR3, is KAGVTQTPRYLIKTRGQQVTLSCSPISGHRSVSWYQQTPGQGLQFLFEYFSETQRNKGNFPGRFSGRQFSNSRSEMNVSTLELGDSALYLCASSFWTELTETQYFGPGTRLLVL.

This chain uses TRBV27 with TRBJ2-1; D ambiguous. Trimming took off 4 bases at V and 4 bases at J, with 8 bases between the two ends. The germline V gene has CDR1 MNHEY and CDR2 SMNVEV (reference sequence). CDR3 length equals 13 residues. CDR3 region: CASSSDGYNEQFF. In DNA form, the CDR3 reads TGTGCCAGCAGTTCGGACGGGTACAATGAGCAGTTCTTC.

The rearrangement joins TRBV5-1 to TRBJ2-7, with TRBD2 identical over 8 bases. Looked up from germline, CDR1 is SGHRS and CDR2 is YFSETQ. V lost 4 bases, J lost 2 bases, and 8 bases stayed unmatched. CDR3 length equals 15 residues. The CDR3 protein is CASSPLAGHAYEQYF. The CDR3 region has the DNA TGCGCCAGCAGCCCTCTAGCGGGCCATGCCTACGAGCAGTACTTC. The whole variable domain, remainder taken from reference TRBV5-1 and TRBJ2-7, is KAGVTQTPRYLIKTRGQQVTLSCSPISGHRSVSWYQQTPGQGLQFLFEYFSETQRNKGNFPGRFSGRQFSNSRSEMNVSTLELGDSALYLCASSPLAGHAYEQYFGPGTRLTVT.

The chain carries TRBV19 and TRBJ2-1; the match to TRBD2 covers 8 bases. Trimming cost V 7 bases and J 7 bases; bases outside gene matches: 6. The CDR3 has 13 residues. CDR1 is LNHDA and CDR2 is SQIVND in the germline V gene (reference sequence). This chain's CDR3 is CASIRAGDNEQFF. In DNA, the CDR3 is TGTGCCAGTATTAGAGCGGGGGATAATGAGCAGTTCTTC.

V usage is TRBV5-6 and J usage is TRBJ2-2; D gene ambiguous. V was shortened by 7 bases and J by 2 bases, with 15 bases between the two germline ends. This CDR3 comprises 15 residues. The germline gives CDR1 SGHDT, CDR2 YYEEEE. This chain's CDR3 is CASRDGWVNTGELFF. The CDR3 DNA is TGTGCCAGCCGAGATGGGTGGGTAAACACCGGGGAGCTGTTTTTT.

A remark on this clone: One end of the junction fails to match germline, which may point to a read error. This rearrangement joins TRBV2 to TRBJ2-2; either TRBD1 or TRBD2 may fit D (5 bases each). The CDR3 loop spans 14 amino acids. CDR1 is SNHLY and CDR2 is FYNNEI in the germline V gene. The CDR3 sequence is CASTGRTNTGELFF. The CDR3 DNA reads TGTGCGAGCACGGGACGGACGAACACCGGGGAGCTGTTTTTT. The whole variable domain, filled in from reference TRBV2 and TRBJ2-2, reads EPEVTQTPSHQVTQMGQEVILRCVPISNHLYFYWYRQILGQKVEFLVSFYNNEISEKSEIFDDQFSVERPDGSNFTLKIRSTKLEDSAMYFCASTGRTNTGELFFGEGSRLTVL.

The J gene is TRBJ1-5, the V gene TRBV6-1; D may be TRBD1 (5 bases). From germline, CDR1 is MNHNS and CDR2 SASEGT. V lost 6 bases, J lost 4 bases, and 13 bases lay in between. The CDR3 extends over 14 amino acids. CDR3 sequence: CASRLGPMNQPQHF. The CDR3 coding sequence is TGTGCCAGCAGGCTGGGACCGATGAATCAGCCCCAGCATTTT.

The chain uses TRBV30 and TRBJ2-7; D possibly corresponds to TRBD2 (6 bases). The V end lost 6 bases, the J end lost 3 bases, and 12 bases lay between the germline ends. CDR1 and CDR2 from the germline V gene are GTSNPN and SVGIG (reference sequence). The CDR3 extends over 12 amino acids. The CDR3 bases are TGTGCCTGTCAATCGGGGGTCTACGAGCAGTACTTC. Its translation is CACQSGVYEQYF.

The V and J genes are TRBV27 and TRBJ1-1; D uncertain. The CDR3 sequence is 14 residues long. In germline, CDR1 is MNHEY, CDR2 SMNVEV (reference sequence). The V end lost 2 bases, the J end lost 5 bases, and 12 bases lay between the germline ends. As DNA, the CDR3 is TGTGCCAGCAGTTTAGGGAGCGGACGGACTGAAGCTTTCTTT. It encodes CASSLGSGRTEAFF.

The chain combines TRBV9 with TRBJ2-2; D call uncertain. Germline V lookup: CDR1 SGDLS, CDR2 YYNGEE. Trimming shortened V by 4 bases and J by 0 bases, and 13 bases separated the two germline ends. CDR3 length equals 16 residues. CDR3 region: CASSSQMGSNTGELFF. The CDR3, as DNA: TGTGCCAGCAGCTCTCAGATGGGGTCGAACACCGGGGAGCTGTTTTTT.

The CDR3 sequence: CASSGLAPNTGELFF. In DNA form, the CDR3 reads TGTGCCAGCAGCGGTCTAGCCCCGAACACCGGGGAGCTGTTTTTT. The chain employs TRBV2 and TRBJ2-2; weak D call: TRBD2 (5 bases). Germline CDR1 and CDR2: SNHLY and FYNNEI. Trimming left V 6 bases short and J 0 bases short, with 11 bases between. The CDR3 has 15 amino acids.

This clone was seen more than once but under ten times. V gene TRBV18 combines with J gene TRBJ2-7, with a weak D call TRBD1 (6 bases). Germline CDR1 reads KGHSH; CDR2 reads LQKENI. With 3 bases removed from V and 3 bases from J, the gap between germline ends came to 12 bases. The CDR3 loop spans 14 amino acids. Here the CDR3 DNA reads TGTGCCAGCTCACCCCGGGACACCATCTACGAGCAGTACTTC. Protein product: CASSPRDTIYEQYF.